The 31 T cell receptor beta chains reported below all come from one sample, sequenced in a study of shared clonotypes between healthy human individuals. Assay used: immunoSEQ multiplex PCR; TCRdb lists only in-frame clones, some missing. The table has approximately 2.3 million clones, 90% to 95% seen once; the top ten hold 0.39%. The sample consisted of naive CD4+ T cells from PBMCs. Subset here: CD45RA+ positively selected. The source is a young man in good health. Some clones in this sample may be carry-over from other donors' samples.

This clone occurred once. V usage is TRBV28 and J usage is TRBJ2-7; D possibly corresponds to TRBD1 (6 bases). Trimming pared 6 bases from V and 0 bases from J, leaving 15 bases between. Germline CDR1 reads MDHEN; CDR2 reads SYDVKM. The CDR3 sequence is 15 residues long. The CDR3 sequence: CASSGSGQRSYEQYF. The CDR3 DNA follows: TGTGCCAGCAGCGGATCGGGACAACGCTCCTACGAGCAGTACTTC.

This clone was seen only once. This sequence joins TRBV19 and TRBJ1-5, with 11 nucleotides matching TRBD1. The V gene's germline CDR1 is LNHDA and CDR2 SQIVND (reference sequence). After removal of 3 bases from V and 6 bases from J, the junction contained 4 bases not matched to a gene. The CDR3 runs to 15 residues. The CDR3 spells CASSMGQGVIQPQHF. CDR3 in DNA: TGTGCCAGTAGTATGGGACAGGGGGTGATTCAGCCCCAGCATTTT.

This clone was detected only once. The V gene is TRBV21-1, the J gene TRBJ1-2; the D segment call TRBD1 is taken from the table without a DNA check. TRBV21-1 is a pseudogene. The CDR3 consists of 15 residues. As DNA, the CDR3 is TGTGCCAGCAGCAAAGAGGGACAGGGTATTGGAGGCTACACCTTC. This encodes CASSKEGQGIGGYTF.

The V and J genes are TRBV2 and TRBJ1-2; unclear D gene. V shed 5 bases and J shed 2 bases, with 12 bases lying between them. This CDR3 region has 14 residues. The V gene's germline CDR1 is SNHLY and CDR2 FYNNEI. DNA for the CDR3: TGTGCCAGCAGTAGACTAAGAGCAAACTATGGCTACACCTTC. The encoded protein is CASSRLRANYGYTF. The variable domain in full, with the rest retrieved from reference TRBV2 and TRBJ1-2, is EPEVTQTPSHQVTQMGQEVILRCVPISNHLYFYWYRQILGQKVEFLVSFYNNEISEKSEIFDDQFSVERPDGSNFTLKIRSTKLEDSAMYFCASSRLRANYGYTFGSGTRLTVV.

The V call is TRBV19, the J call TRBJ2-1; 8 bases fit TRBD1. The V and J ends lost 4 bases and 8 bases, in that order; junction bases with no gene match: 10. This CDR3 spans 15 amino acids. Germline-derived CDR1 and CDR2 are LNHDA and SQIVND (reference sequence). This CDR3 is CASSTSGQAFDEQFF. The CDR3 nucleotides read TGTGCCAGTAGTACCTCGGGACAGGCGTTCGATGAGCAGTTCTTC. Variable domain in full (rest from reference TRBV19 and TRBJ2-1): DGGITQSPKYLFRKEGQNVTLSCEQNLNHDAMYWYRQDPGQGLRLIYYSQIVNDFQKGDIAEGYSVSREKKESFPLTVTSAQKNPTAFYLCASSTSGQAFDEQFFGPGTRLTVL.

The rearrangement links TRBV5-5 to TRBJ2-2, with D tentatively TRBD1 (6 bases). CDR1 and CDR2 from the germline V gene are SGHKS and YYEKEE (reference sequence). Between the trimmed V and J ends, which lost 3 bases and 5 bases, there was a span of 20 bases. CDR3 size: 17 residues. The CDR3 sequence is CASSSKLLGARTGELFF. In nucleotides, the CDR3 is TGTGCCAGCAGCTCTAAGTTATTGGGGGCGAGGACCGGGGAGCTGTTTTTT. Using reference TRBV5-5 and TRBJ2-2 for the parts outside the CDR3, the full variable domain is DAGVTQSPTHLIKTRGQQVTLRCSPISGHKSVSWYQQVLGQGPQFIFQYYEKEERGRGNFPDRFSARQFPNYSSELNVNALLLGDSALYLCASSSKLLGARTGELFFGEGSRLTVL.

The chain recombines TRBV6-1 with TRBJ2-7, with 8 bases identical to TRBD1. Per germline, CDR1 MNHNS and CDR2 SASEGT. V lost 1 base to trimming and J lost 1 base; unmatched junction nucleotides: 6. This CDR3 is built from 16 residues. CDR3 sequence (DNA): TGTGCCAGCAGTGAAGGGACAGGGATCCTTTCCTACGAGCAGTACTTC. Translated: CASSEGTGILSYEQYF.

The gene calls are TRBV10-3 and TRBJ2-7, with a tentative D call TRBD2 (6 bases). This CDR3 spans 17 amino acids. The germline V gene has CDR1 ENHRY and CDR2 SYGVKD. Trimming cost V 4 bases and J 0 bases, with 19 bases left between them. CDR3 residues: CAISGNSGRGSSYEQYF. As DNA, the CDR3 is TGTGCCATCAGTGGGAATTCGGGGCGGGGAAGCTCCTACGAGCAGTACTTC.

The chain carries TRBV7-3 and TRBJ2-3; the D gene is possibly TRBD2 (6 bases). Per the germline V gene, CDR1 is SGHTA and CDR2 is FQGTGA. V was shortened by 1 base and J by 5 bases, with 16 bases between the two germline ends. The CDR3 covers 16 residues. In DNA, the CDR3 is TGTGCCAGCAGCTTAAAGGTCGGGAGAGGGCAAGATACGCAGTATTTT. Translated: CASSLKVGRGQDTQYF.

This clone occurred a few times. This sequence joins TRBV7-2 and TRBJ2-1; the match to TRBD2 covers 14 bases. The CDR3 is 14 residues long. The germline V gene encodes CDR1 SGHTA and CDR2 FQGNSA. Trimming removed 5 bases from V and 12 bases from J; junction bases left unmatched: 6. The CDR3, as DNA: TGTGCCAGCAGCCAGGGACTAGCGGGAGATCGGCAGTTCTTC. Its translation: CASSQGLAGDRQFF.

CDR3 in amino acids: CASSLSEGDHEEQYF. The CDR3 nucleotides are TGCGCCAGCAGCTTATCAGAAGGGGACCATGAAGAGCAGTACTTC. The J gene is TRBJ2-7, the V gene TRBV5-1, with D tentatively TRBD1 or TRBD2 (5 bases each). The germline gives CDR1 SGHRS, CDR2 YFSETQ. The CDR3 runs 15 residues. With 2 bases removed from V and 7 bases from J, the gap between germline ends came to 19 bases.

In the case of this clone: Other DNA sequences in the same sample also yield this CDR3. This rearrangement joins TRBV7-2 to TRBJ1-1, with D perhaps matching TRBD1 (6 bases). V was trimmed by 1 base and J by 1 base, leaving 7 bases between them. Germline V CDR1 and CDR2: SGHTA, FQGNSA. The CDR3 totals 14 residues. CDR3 in DNA: TGTGCCAGCAGCTTAGGGACAGCGAACACTGAAGCTTTCTTT. It encodes CASSLGTANTEAFF.

This chain joins TRBV5-6 and TRBJ2-3; D call uncertain. Trimming removed 5 bases from V and 1 base from J, with 17 bases in between. The CDR3 is 16 amino acids. Per germline, CDR1 SGHDT and CDR2 YYEEEE. CDR3 bases: TGTGCCAGCAGTCCTGGTCTAATCCGCGGCACAGATACGCAGTATTTT. Protein: CASSPGLIRGTDTQYF. The whole variable domain, filled in from reference TRBV5-6 and TRBJ2-3, reads DAGVTQSPTHLIKTRGQQVTLRCSPKSGHDTVSWYQQALGQGPQFIFQYYEEEERQRGNFPDRFSGHQFPNYSSELNVNALLLGDSALYLCASSPGLIRGTDTQYFGPGTRLTVL.

A word on this clone: This sample includes further DNA sequences coding for the same CDR3. The chain recombines TRBV9 with TRBJ1-5, with D maybe TRBD1 (5 bases). CDR3 length: 13 amino acids. V lost 0 bases to trimming and J lost 7 bases, with 8 bases between them. Germline V gene data show CDR1 as SGDLS and CDR2 as YYNGEE. The CDR3 loop reads CASSVGGGQPQHF. CDR3 nucleotide sequence: TGTGCCAGCAGCGTAGGGGGGGGACAGCCCCAGCATTTT.

About this clone: At the DNA level, this CDR3 is encoded by other sequences in the same sample as well. The rearrangement joins TRBV9 to TRBJ2-6; D gene uncertain. V gave up 3 bases and J gave up 0 bases, with 4 bases separating them. Germline V gene lookup returns CDR1 SGDLS and CDR2 YYNGEE. CDR3 length: 14 amino acids. CDR3 in amino acids: CASSAPSGANVLTF. Here the CDR3 DNA reads TGTGCCAGCAGCGCCCCCTCTGGGGCCAACGTCCTGACTTTC. The full variable domain, with the rest looked up from reference TRBV9 and TRBJ2-6, is DSGVTQTPKHLITATGQRVTLRCSPRSGDLSVYWYQQSLDQGLQFLIQYYNGEERAKGNILERFSAQQFPDLHSELNLSSLELGDSALYFCASSAPSGANVLTFGAGSRLTVL.

The chain is built from TRBV25-1 and TRBJ1-1, with TRBD1 matching over 11 bases. The V segment lost 2 bases and the J segment 4 bases; nucleotides outside the gene matches: 3. This CDR3 comprises 15 residues. The germline gives CDR1 MGHDK, CDR2 SYGVNS. Here the CDR3 reads CASSERTGGVTEAFF. In DNA form, the CDR3 reads TGTGCCAGCAGTGAAAGGACAGGGGGCGTCACTGAAGCTTTCTTT.

The chain couples TRBV7-8 to TRBJ1-1; D call uncertain. The CDR3 covers 12 residues. Trimming pared 3 bases from V and 11 bases from J, leaving 13 bases between. In germline, CDR1 is SGHVS, CDR2 FQNEAQ. CDR3 sequence (DNA): TGTGCCAGCAGCTTTGGGCGGCAGGAGGCTTTCTTT. It specifies CASSFGRQEAFF. Complete variable domain (other parts from reference TRBV7-8 and TRBJ1-1): GAGVSQSPRYKVAKRGQDVALRCDPISGHVSLFWYQQALGQGPEFLTYFQNEAQLDKSGLPSDRFFAERPEGSVSTLKIQRTQQEDSAVYLCASSFGRQEAFFGQGTRLTVV.

This sequence joins TRBV27 and TRBJ2-7, with 8 positions matching TRBD1. The CDR3 loop spans 15 amino acids. Losses at the gene ends were 6 bases for V and 0 bases for J; bases not matched to a gene: 7. Germline CDR1 reads MNHEY; CDR2 reads SMNVEV (reference sequence). The CDR3 spells CASSQTGGSSYEQYF. For the CDR3, the DNA is TGTGCCAGCAGCCAAACAGGGGGTTCCTCCTACGAGCAGTACTTC.

The chain links TRBV29-1 to TRBJ1-4, with 7 nucleotides matching TRBD1. The CDR3 runs to 14 residues. The junction had 9 bases not matched to a gene; V was cut back by 7 bases and J by 4 bases. Per germline, CDR1 SQVTM and CDR2 ANQGSEA. CDR3 loop: CSARQGLSNEKLFF. The DNA of the CDR3 is TGCAGCGCTCGACAGGGCTTGAGTAATGAAAAACTGTTTTTT.

The gene calls are TRBV7-3 and TRBJ2-7; no clear D gene. CDR1 SGHTA and CDR2 FQGTGA come from the germline V gene. The V gene lost 5 bases and the J gene lost 7 bases, with 15 bases spanning the gap. The CDR3 sequence is 13 residues long. CDR3 sequence: CASSLRRHKEQYF. CDR3 DNA: TGTGCCAGCAGCCTCAGGAGACACAAGGAGCAGTACTTC.

This clone has only one observation. This chain uses TRBV28 with TRBJ1-3, with a possible D match to TRBD1 (5 bases). The germline V and J ends were trimmed by 3 bases and 4 bases, with 10 bases remaining between them. CDR1 and CDR2 (germline): MDHEN, SYDVKM. There are 14 residues in the CDR3. The CDR3 bases are TGTGCCAGCAGTTTCGCGGGGCTCGGAAACACCATATATTTT. Amino acid sequence: CASSFAGLGNTIYF.

The chain couples TRBV29-1 to TRBJ1-1; D gene uncertain. The CDR3 runs to 13 residues. Germline CDR1 reads SQVTM; CDR2 reads ANQGSEA. V was shortened by 8 bases and J by 1 base, with 14 bases between the two germline ends. CDR3 loop: CSTRRAANTEAFF. For the CDR3, the DNA is TGCAGCACCCGGAGGGCAGCGAACACTGAAGCTTTCTTT.

With respect to this clone: This CDR3 is also generated by other DNA sequences in the sample. The chain uses TRBV7-9 and TRBJ2-7; no definite D call. Germline CDR1 is SEHNR and CDR2 is FQNEAQ (reference sequence). The CDR3 loop spans 13 amino acids. The V end was cut by 3 bases, the J end by 3 bases, with 9 bases between. CDR3 region: CASSLAVGYEQYF. The CDR3 coding sequence is TGTGCCAGCAGCTTGGCGGTTGGCTACGAGCAGTACTTC. The variable domain in full, with the rest retrieved from reference TRBV7-9 and TRBJ2-7, is DTGVSQNPRHKITKRGQNVTFRCDPISEHNRLYWYRQTLGQGPEFLTYFQNEAQLEKSRLLSDRFSAERPKGSFSTLEIQRTEQGDSAMYLCASSLAVGYEQYFGPGTRLTVT.

The chain couples TRBV27 to TRBJ2-5; 7 bases line up with TRBD2. The CDR3 runs to 13 residues. The trim removed 7 bases at V and 7 bases at J, leaving 9 bases unmatched. Germline V gene lookup returns CDR1 MNHEY and CDR2 SMNVEV (reference sequence). CDR3 DNA sequence: TGTGCCAGCACCCCTGGGCCGGGGGGGACCCAGTACTTC. This translates into CASTPGPGGTQYF.

The V and J genes are TRBV4-1 and TRBJ2-3; 9 nucleotides match TRBD1. Per the germline V gene, CDR1 is MGHRA and CDR2 is YSYEKL. CDR3 length equals 16 residues. Trimming at V came to 3 bases and at J to 1 base, leaving 5 bases not matched to a gene. The CDR3 DNA sequence: TGCGCCAGCAGCCAGTCGACAGGGGGAGGCACAGATACGCAGTATTTT. It yields the protein CASSQSTGGGTDTQYF.

The chain combines TRBV5-1 with TRBJ2-7, with D perhaps matching TRBD1 or TRBD2 (5 bases each). Trimming removed 4 bases at V and 2 bases at J, with 10 bases between. The germline V gene has CDR1 SGHRS and CDR2 YFSETQ. The CDR3 runs 13 residues. The CDR3 DNA is TGCGCCAGCAGCAAGGGACGGGCCTACGAGCAGTACTTC. This translates into CASSKGRAYEQYF.

The chain links TRBV2 to TRBJ1-2; D is undetermined. Looked up from germline, CDR1 is SNHLY and CDR2 is FYNNEI. The V gene lost 1 base and the J gene lost 5 bases, with 11 bases spanning the gap. The CDR3 has 14 amino acids. This CDR3 is CASSEVFSGYGYTF. CDR3 DNA sequence: TGTGCCAGCAGTGAAGTTTTCTCTGGGTATGGCTACACCTTC. The entire variable domain, with the rest obtained from reference TRBV2 and TRBJ1-2, is as follows: EPEVTQTPSHQVTQMGQEVILRCVPISNHLYFYWYRQILGQKVEFLVSFYNNEISEKSEIFDDQFSVERPDGSNFTLKIRSTKLEDSAMYFCASSEVFSGYGYTFGSGTRLTVV.

The chain has TRBV28 and TRBJ2-7; 11 bases are a match to TRBD2. Trimming at V came to 5 bases and at J to 5 bases, leaving 8 bases not matched to a gene. Germline V lookup: CDR1 MDHEN, CDR2 SYDVKM. This CDR3 comprises 15 residues. The CDR3 spells CASSILAGGPHEQYF. The CDR3 DNA reads TGTGCCAGCAGTATCCTAGCGGGAGGACCCCACGAGCAGTACTTC.

As concerns this clone: This sample includes further DNA sequences coding for the same CDR3. The V gene is TRBV11-2, the J gene TRBJ2-7; tentative D call: TRBD1 (6 bases). The germline V gene has CDR1 SGHAT and CDR2 FQNNGV. CDR3 size: 14 residues. The V gene lost 5 bases and the J gene lost 0 bases, with 11 bases spanning the gap. In DNA form, the CDR3 reads TGTGCCAGCAGCCCAAGGGGGAGCTCCTACGAGCAGTACTTC. It is translated as CASSPRGSSYEQYF.

This chain links TRBV4-2 with TRBJ2-7, with 8 bases identical to TRBD1. Trimming at V came to 6 bases and at J to 3 bases, leaving 7 bases not matched to a gene. CDR1 and CDR2 from the germline V gene are LGHNA and YNFKEQ. This CDR3 region has 14 residues. The CDR3 loop reads CASSSGTGFYEQYF. The DNA of the CDR3 is TGTGCCAGCAGTTCCGGGACAGGTTTCTACGAGCAGTACTTC.

The genes are TRBV15 and TRBJ2-5; D gene unclear. CDR1 and CDR2 (germline): LNHNV, YYDKDF (reference sequence). The CDR3 sequence is 13 residues long. Deletions cut 0 bases from V and 3 bases from J, with 5 bases between. Written as DNA, the CDR3 is TGTGCCACCAGCAGAGAGGCAGAAGAGACCCAGTACTTC. Translating gives CATSREAEETQYF.